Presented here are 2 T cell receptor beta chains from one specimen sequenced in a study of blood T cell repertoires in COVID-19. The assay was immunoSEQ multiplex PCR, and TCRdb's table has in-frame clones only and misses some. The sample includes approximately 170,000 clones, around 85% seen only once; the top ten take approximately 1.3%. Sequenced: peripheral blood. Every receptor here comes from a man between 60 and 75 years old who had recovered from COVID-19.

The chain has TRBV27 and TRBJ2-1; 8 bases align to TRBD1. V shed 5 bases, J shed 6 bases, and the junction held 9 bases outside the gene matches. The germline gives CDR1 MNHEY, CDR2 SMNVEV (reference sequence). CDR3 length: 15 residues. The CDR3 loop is CASSPSRGRFNEQFF. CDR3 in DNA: TGTGCCAGCAGTCCTAGCAGGGGGCGCTTCAATGAGCAGTTCTTC.

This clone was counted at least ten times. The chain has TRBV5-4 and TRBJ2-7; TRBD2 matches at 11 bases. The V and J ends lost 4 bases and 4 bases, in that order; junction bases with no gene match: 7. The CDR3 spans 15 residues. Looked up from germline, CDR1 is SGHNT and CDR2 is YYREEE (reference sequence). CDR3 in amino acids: CASSLPSGGRYEQYF. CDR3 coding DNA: TGTGCCAGCAGCCTCCCTAGCGGGGGGCGATACGAGCAGTACTTC.